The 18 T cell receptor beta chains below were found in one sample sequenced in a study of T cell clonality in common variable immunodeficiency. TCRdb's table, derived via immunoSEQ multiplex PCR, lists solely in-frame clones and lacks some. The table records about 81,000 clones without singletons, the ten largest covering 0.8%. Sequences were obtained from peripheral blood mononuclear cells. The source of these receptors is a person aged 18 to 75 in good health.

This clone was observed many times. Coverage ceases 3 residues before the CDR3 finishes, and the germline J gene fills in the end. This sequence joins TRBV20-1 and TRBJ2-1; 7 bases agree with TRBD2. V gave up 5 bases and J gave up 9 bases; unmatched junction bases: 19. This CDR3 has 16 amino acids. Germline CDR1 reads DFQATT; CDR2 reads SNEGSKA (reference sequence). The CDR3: CSAPRTRGSPNGEQFF. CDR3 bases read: TGCAGTGCTCCTCGGACTAGAGGGTCCCCAAATGGTGAG.

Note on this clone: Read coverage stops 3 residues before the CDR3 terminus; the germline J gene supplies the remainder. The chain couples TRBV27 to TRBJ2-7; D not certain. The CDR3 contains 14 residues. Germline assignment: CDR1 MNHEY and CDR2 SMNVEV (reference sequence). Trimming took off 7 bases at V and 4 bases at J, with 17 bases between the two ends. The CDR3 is CASKRSRMEYEQYF. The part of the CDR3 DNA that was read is TGTGCCAGCAAGCGTTCCCGGATGGAGTACGAG.

The covered CDR3 bases are TGTGCCAGCAGCTTAGCTGGACAGACCTACGAG. This codes for CASSLAGQTYE. The complete CDR3 protein is CASSLAGQTYEQYF. This sequence joins TRBV7-9 and TRBJ2-7, with D maybe TRBD1 (6 bases). The DNA ends 3 residues before the CDR3 does, and the rest of the CDR3 is filled in from the germline J gene. The CDR3 totals 14 residues. Trimming removed 0 bases at V and 2 bases at J, with 8 bases between. From germline, CDR1 is SEHNR and CDR2 FQNEAQ (reference sequence). Together with reference TRBV7-9 and TRBJ2-7, the CDR3 gives the full variable domain: DTGVSQNPRHKITKRGQNVTFRCDPISEHNRLYWYRQTLGQGPEFLTYFQNEAQLEKSRLLSDRFSAERPKGSFSTLEIQRTEQGDSAMYLCASSLAGQTYEQYFGPGTRLTVT.

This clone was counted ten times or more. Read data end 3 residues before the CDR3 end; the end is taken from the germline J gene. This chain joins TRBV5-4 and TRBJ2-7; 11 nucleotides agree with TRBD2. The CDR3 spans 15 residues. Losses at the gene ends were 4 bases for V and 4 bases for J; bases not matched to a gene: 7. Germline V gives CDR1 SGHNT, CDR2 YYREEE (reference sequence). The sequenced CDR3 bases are TGTGCCAGCAGCCTTACTAGCGGGAGCCCTTACGAG. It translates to CASSLTSGSPYE. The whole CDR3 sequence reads CASSLTSGSPYEQYF.

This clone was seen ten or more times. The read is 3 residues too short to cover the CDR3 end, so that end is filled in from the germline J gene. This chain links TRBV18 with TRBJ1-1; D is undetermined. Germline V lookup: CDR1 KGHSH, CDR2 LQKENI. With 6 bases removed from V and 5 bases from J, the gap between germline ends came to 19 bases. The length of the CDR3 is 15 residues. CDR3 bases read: TGTGCCAGCTCTTCTCAAGTTTTGCGGGGAACTGAA. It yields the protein CASSSQVLRGTE. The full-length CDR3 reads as CASSSQVLRGTEAFF.

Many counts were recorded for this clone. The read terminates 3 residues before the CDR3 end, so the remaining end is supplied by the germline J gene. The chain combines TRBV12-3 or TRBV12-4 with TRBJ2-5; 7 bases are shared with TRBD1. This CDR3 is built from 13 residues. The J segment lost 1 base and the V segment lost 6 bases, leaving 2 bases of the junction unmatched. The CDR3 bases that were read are TGTGCCAGCAGATGGACAGGCCAAGAGACC. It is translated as CASRWTGQET. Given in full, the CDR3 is CASRWTGQETQYF.

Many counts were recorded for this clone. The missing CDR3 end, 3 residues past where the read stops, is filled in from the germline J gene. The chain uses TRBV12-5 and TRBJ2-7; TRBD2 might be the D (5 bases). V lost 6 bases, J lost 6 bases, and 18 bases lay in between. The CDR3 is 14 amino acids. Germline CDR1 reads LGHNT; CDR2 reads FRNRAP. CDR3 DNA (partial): TGTGCTAGTGGCCTGCGGGCGCCCGCGGGCGAG. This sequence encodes CASGLRAPAGE. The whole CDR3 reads CASGLRAPAGEQYF.

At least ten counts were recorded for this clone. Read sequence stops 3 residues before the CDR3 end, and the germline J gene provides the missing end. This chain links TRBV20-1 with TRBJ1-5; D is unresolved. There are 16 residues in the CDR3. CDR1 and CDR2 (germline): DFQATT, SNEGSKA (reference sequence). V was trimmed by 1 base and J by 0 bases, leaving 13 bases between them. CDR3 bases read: TGCAGTGCTAGAGTCGCCACATTTTATAGCAATCAGCCC. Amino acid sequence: CSARVATFYSNQP. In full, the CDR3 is CSARVATFYSNQPQHF.

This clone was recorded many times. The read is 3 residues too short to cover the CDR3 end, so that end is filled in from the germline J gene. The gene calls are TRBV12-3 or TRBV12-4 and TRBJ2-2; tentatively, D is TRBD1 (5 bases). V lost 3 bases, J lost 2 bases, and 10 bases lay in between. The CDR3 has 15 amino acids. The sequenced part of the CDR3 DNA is TGTGCCAGCAGTTTGTTCAGGGATAACACCGGGGAG. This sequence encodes CASSLFRDNTGE. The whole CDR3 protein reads CASSLFRDNTGELFF.

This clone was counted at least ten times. The CDR3: CSVPAGLAGGVDTQYF. The DNA read from the CDR3 is TGCAGCGTCCCAGCGGGACTAGCGGGAGGGGTAGATACG. The chain employs TRBV29-1 and TRBJ2-3; 16 bases are shared with TRBD2. Read coverage stops 3 residues before the CDR3 terminus; the germline J gene supplies the remainder. V dropped 6 bases and J dropped 5; count of bases not matched to a gene: 8. CDR3 length: 16 residues. Germline V lookup: CDR1 SQVTM, CDR2 ANQGSEA.

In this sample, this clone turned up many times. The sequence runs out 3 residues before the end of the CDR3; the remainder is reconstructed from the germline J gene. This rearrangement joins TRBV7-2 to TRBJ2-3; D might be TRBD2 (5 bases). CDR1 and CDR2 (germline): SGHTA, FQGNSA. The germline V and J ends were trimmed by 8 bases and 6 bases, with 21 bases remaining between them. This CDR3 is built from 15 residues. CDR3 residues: CASAPSLVASDTQYF. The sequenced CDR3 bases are TGTGCCAGCGCCCCCTCACTAGTGGCATCCGATACG.

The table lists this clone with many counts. The CDR3 reads CASSFRDSTYEQYF. CDR3 bases read: TGTGCCAGCAGCTTTAGGGACAGTACCTACGAG. V is TRBV7-8 and J is TRBJ2-7; 7 nucleotides match TRBD1. The missing CDR3 end, 3 residues past where the read stops, is filled in from the germline J gene. The CDR3 covers 14 residues. CDR1 is SGHVS and CDR2 is FQNEAQ in the germline V gene. After removal of 3 bases from V and 2 bases from J, the junction contained 4 bases not matched to a gene.

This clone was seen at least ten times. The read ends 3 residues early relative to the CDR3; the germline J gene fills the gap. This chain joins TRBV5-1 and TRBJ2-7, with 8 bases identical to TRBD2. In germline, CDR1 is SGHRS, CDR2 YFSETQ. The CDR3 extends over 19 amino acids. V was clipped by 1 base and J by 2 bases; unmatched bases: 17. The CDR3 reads CASSLLGSGGRLGTYEQYF. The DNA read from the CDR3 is TGCGCCAGCAGCTTGCTAGGTAGCGGCGGGAGGTTAGGAACCTACGAG.

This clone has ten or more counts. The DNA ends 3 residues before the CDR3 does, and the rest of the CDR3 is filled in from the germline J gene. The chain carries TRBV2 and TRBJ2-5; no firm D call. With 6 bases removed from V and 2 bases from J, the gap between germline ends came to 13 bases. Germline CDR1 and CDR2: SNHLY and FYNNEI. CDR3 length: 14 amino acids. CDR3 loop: CASSRVFGQETQYF. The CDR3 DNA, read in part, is TGTGCCAGCAGCCGAGTGTTCGGTCAAGAGACC. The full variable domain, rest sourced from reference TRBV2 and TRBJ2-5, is EPEVTQTPSHQVTQMGQEVILRCVPISNHLYFYWYRQILGQKVEFLVSFYNNEISEKSEIFDDQFSVERPDGSNFTLKIRSTKLEDSAMYFCASSRVFGQETQYFGPGTRLLVL.

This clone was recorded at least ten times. Partial CDR3 DNA: TGTGCCATCAGTGAGCCCGGGACAGGGGAGACC. It codes for CAISEPGTGET. The whole CDR3 is CAISEPGTGETQYF. V is TRBV10-3 and J is TRBJ2-5; TRBD1 matches at 9 bases. The read is 3 residues too short to cover the CDR3 end, so that end is filled in from the germline J gene. J lost 5 bases, V lost 2 bases, and 3 bases had no gene match. This CDR3 has 14 amino acids. Germline V CDR1 and CDR2: ENHRY, SYGVKD.

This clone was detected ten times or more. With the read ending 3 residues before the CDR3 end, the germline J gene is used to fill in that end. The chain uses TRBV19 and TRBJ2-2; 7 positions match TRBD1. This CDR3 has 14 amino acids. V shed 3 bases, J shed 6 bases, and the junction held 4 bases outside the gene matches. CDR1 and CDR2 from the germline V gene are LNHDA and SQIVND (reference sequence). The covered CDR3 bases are TGTGCCAGTAGTATCCCCCAGGGGGCCGGGGAG. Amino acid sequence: CASSIPQGAGE. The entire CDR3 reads CASSIPQGAGELFF.

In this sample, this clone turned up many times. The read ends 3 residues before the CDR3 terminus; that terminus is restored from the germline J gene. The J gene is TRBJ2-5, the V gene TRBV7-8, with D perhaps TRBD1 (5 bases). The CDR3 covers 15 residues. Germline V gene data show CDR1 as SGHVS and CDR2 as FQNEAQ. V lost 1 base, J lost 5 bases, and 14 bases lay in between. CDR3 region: CASSLGGRARETQYF. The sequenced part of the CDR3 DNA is TGTGCCAGCAGCTTAGGGGGCAGGGCGCGGGAGACC.

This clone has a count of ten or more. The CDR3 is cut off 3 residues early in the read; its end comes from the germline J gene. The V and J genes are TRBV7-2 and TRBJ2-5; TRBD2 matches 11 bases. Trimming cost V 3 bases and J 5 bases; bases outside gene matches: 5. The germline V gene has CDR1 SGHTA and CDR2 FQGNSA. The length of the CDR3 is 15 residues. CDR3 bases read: TGTGCCAGCAGCTTGTTATCTAGCGGGAGGGAGACC. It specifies CASSLLSSGRET. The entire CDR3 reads CASSLLSSGRETQYF.